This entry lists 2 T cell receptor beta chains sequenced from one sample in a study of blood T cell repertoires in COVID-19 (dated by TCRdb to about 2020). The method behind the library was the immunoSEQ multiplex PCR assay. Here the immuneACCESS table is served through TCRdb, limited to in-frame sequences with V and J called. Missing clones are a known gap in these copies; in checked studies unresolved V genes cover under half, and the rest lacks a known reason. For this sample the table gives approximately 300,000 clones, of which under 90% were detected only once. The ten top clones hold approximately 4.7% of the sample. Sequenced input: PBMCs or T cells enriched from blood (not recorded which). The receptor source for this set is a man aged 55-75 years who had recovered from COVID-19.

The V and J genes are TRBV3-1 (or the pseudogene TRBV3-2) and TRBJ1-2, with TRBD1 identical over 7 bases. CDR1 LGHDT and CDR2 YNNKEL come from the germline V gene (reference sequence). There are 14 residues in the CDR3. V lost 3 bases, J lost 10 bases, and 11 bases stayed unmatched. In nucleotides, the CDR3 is TGTGCCAGCAGCCACCTCCGGACAGGCGTAAACTACACCTTC. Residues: CASSHLRTGVNYTF.

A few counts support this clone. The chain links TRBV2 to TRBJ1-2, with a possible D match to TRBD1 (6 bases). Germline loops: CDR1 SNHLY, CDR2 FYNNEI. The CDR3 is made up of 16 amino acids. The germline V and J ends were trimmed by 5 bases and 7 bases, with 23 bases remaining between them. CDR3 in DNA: TGTGCCAGCAGTAGTTCAGCGACAGGTGGCGAACGTGGCTACACCTTC. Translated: CASSSSATGGERGYTF.